Listed here are 19 T cell receptor beta chains from one sample, sequenced in a study of CD8 T cells in Susac syndrome. With random hexamers, roughly 0.45 to 1 ug RNA was reverse transcribed. TCRdb reanalysed the immunoSEQ multiplex PCR reads using MiXCR and keeps one entry per CDR3 protein. The sample holds 50,000 or so distinct CDR3 sequences, over 90% seen once. The sequenced sample consisted of CD8+ T cells from PBMCs. Receptors were obtained from a human donor in good health.

This chain uses TRBV27 with TRBJ1-1, with TRBD1 matching 8 bases. This CDR3 spans 14 amino acids. The germline CDR1 and CDR2 sequences are MNHEY and SMNVEV (reference sequence). J was trimmed by 5 bases and V by 6 bases; bases with no gene match: 8. DNA of the CDR3: TGTGCCAGCAGCCCCGGACAGGGAGGGACTGAAGCTTTCTTT. Translating gives CASSPGQGGTEAFF.

The chain uses TRBV20-1 and TRBJ1-1, with TRBD1 as a possible D gene (5 bases). CDR1 is DFQATT and CDR2 is SNEGSKA in the germline V gene (reference sequence). This CDR3 has 13 amino acids. Trimming took 6 bases from V and 4 from J, leaving 15 bases between them. The CDR3 sequence is CSAGGLGGTEAFF. The DNA of the CDR3 is TGCAGTGCCGGGGGGTTGGGAGGCACTGAAGCTTTCTTT.

As DNA, the CDR3 is TGCGCCAGCAGCAGGTCACAGGGGGCCAAAAACATTCAGTACTTC. Translation gives CASSRSQGAKNIQYF. This chain links TRBV4-1 with TRBJ2-4; 7 bases line up with TRBD1. Germline CDR1 and CDR2: MGHRA and YSYEKL. There are 15 residues in the CDR3. V gave up 5 bases and J gave up 1 base; unmatched junction bases: 5.

V gene TRBV4-1 combines with J gene TRBJ2-2, with D tentatively TRBD1 or TRBD2 (5 bases each). The ends were cut back, 4 bases at V and 4 bases at J, with 10 bases in the middle. Germline lookup yields CDR1 MGHRA and CDR2 YSYEKL. The CDR3 consists of 14 residues. This CDR3 reads CASSRADTTGELFF. For the CDR3, the DNA is TGCGCCAGCAGCCGAGCGGACACCACCGGGGAGCTGTTTTTT.

The chain links TRBV19 to TRBJ2-1; TRBD2 might be the D (6 bases). Germline CDR1 and CDR2: LNHDA and SQIVND (reference sequence). V dropped 2 bases and J dropped 0 bases, with 8 bases sitting between them. The CDR3 totals 15 residues. This CDR3 is CASSISGDSYNEQFF. In DNA, the CDR3 is TGTGCCAGTAGTATATCGGGAGACTCCTACAATGAGCAGTTCTTC. Full variable domain (missing parts from reference TRBV19 and TRBJ2-1): DGGITQSPKYLFRKEGQNVTLSCEQNLNHDAMYWYRQDPGQGLRLIYYSQIVNDFQKGDIAEGYSVSREKKESFPLTVTSAQKNPTAFYLCASSISGDSYNEQFFGPGTRLTVL.

The chain recombines TRBV6-5 with TRBJ2-7; 9 bases are a match to TRBD2. The CDR3 has 16 amino acids. Germline CDR1 is MNHEY and CDR2 is SVGAGI. The V and J ends lost 0 bases and 0 bases, in that order; junction bases with no gene match: 3. The CDR3 loop reads CASSYSSSGSSYEQYF. The CDR3 region has the DNA TGTGCCAGCAGTTACTCGAGTAGCGGGAGCTCCTACGAGCAGTACTTC.

The chain joins TRBV4-1 to TRBJ2-2, with D perhaps TRBD1 (5 bases). Trimming cost V 3 bases and J 0 bases, with 5 bases left between them. CDR1 and CDR2 from the germline V gene are MGHRA and YSYEKL. CDR3 length equals 14 residues. The CDR3 here is CASSQGPNTGELFF. CDR3 DNA: TGCGCCAGCAGCCAGGGGCCGAACACCGGGGAGCTGTTTTTT.

This chain links TRBV6-6 with TRBJ2-1; 10 nucleotides agree with TRBD2. The CDR3 has 15 amino acids. V dropped 6 bases and J dropped 7; count of bases not matched to a gene: 9. Per germline, CDR1 MNHNY and CDR2 SVGAGI (reference sequence). CDR3 residues: CASRPLAGDSNEQFF. The CDR3 DNA sequence: TGTGCCAGCAGACCTCTAGCGGGAGATTCGAATGAGCAGTTCTTC.

The chain is built from TRBV19 and TRBJ2-2; 7 bases line up with TRBD2. Germline V lookup: CDR1 LNHDA, CDR2 SQIVND (reference sequence). The CDR3 consists of 17 residues. V was pared by 4 bases and J by 0 bases, with 8 bases of the junction left unmatched. DNA for the CDR3: TGTGCCAGTAGTACCCGAGGCCTAGCGGCGAACACCGGGGAGCTGTTTTTT. Translating gives CASSTRGLAANTGELFF.

V and J are TRBV15 and TRBJ2-2; no reliable D call. The length of the CDR3 is 13 residues. Germline CDR1 LNHNV, CDR2 YYDKDF (reference sequence). The V end lost 4 bases, the J end lost 2 bases, and 5 bases lay between the germline ends. The CDR3 coding sequence is TGTGCCACCAGCATACCTAACACCGGGGAGCTGTTTTTT. The encoded protein is CATSIPNTGELFF.

The chain joins TRBV28 to TRBJ1-2; D is unresolved. The CDR3 consists of 13 residues. V was cut by 8 bases and J by 6 bases, with 16 bases left in between. CDR1 MDHEN and CDR2 SYDVKM come from the germline V gene. CDR3: CASGTIPGNGYTF. CDR3 sequence (DNA): TGTGCCAGCGGAACAATTCCTGGCAATGGCTACACCTTC.

The V gene is TRBV4-1, the J gene TRBJ1-2; TRBD1 is a possible D gene (5 bases). Germline V gene lookup returns CDR1 MGHRA and CDR2 YSYEKL. The CDR3 consists of 15 residues. Trimming removed 1 base from V and 4 bases from J, with 13 bases in between. CDR3 sequence: CASSQVKGRGYGYTF. The CDR3 DNA reads TGCGCCAGCAGCCAAGTCAAGGGGCGTGGCTATGGCTACACCTTC.

This sequence joins TRBV12-3 or TRBV12-4 and TRBJ1-5; D might be TRBD1 (5 bases). Trimming took off 1 base at V and 7 bases at J, with 14 bases between the two ends. The CDR3 runs 15 residues. The CDR3: CASSLDAGSGQPQHF. In DNA form, the CDR3 reads TGTGCCAGCAGTTTAGATGCGGGGTCAGGGCAGCCCCAGCATTTT.

The chain links TRBV5-1 to TRBJ2-7; the match to TRBD1 covers 9 bases. Germline V gene lookup returns CDR1 SGHRS and CDR2 YFSETQ. V dropped 0 bases and J dropped 2; count of bases not matched to a gene: 3. The CDR3 has 15 residues. The CDR3 nucleotides read TGCGCCAGCAGCTTGGCGACAGGGGGGGCCTACGAGCAGTACTTC. Translating gives CASSLATGGAYEQYF.

The rearrangement links TRBV2 to TRBJ2-5, with 8 nucleotides matching TRBD1. The CDR3 is made up of 16 amino acids. The junction had 11 bases not matched to a gene; V was cut back by 2 bases and J by 6 bases. CDR1 and CDR2 (germline): SNHLY, FYNNEI. The DNA for the CDR3 is TGTGCCAGCAGTGAATTTCGGGCAGGGGGCGGAAAGACCCAGTACTTC. Its translation is CASSEFRAGGGKTQYF.

The rearrangement uses TRBV6-1 and TRBJ1-1; D unresolved. Germline CDR1 MNHNS, CDR2 SASEGT. CDR3 length equals 11 residues. V gave up 6 bases and J gave up 6 bases, with 8 bases separating them. The DNA of the CDR3 is TGTGCCAGCAGCCTAAACGCTGAAGCTTTCTTT. Translated, it gives CASSLNAEAFF.

The rearrangement uses TRBV4-2 and TRBJ2-3, with TRBD2 as a possible D gene (5 bases). The germline CDR1 and CDR2 sequences are LGHNA and YNFKEQ. V was trimmed by 0 bases and J by 3 bases, leaving 10 bases between them. The CDR3 is made up of 15 amino acids. CDR3: CASSQEVAITDTQYF. CDR3 nucleotide sequence: TGTGCCAGCAGCCAAGAGGTAGCGATTACAGATACGCAGTATTTT.

Here the CDR3 reads CASSGSGGYEQYF. CDR3 in DNA: TGTGCCAGTAGTGGGTCGGGGGGCTACGAGCAGTACTTC. The chain uses TRBV19 and TRBJ2-7; TRBD2 matches 7 bases. Germline lookup yields CDR1 LNHDA and CDR2 SQIVND (reference sequence). Trimming cost V 5 bases and J 3 bases; bases outside gene matches: 4. This CDR3 is built from 13 residues.

This clonotype occurred once. The DNA of the CDR3 is TGCAGCGTTGCGGGGGGACAGGGGGCTTCGGGCACTGAAGCTTTCTTT. Protein sequence: CSVAGGQGASGTEAFF. The chain has TRBV29-1 and TRBJ1-1; 12 nucleotides match TRBD1. Germline V gene lookup returns CDR1 SQVTM and CDR2 ANQGSEA. The CDR3 covers 16 residues. V trimming: 4 bases; J trimming: 4 bases; junction bases outside the gene matches: 10. Complete variable domain (other parts from reference TRBV29-1 and TRBJ1-1): SAVISQKPSRDICQRGTSLTIQCQVDSQVTMMFWYRQQPGQSLTLIATANQGSEATYESGFVIDKFPISRPNLTFSTLTVSNMSPEDSSIYLCSVAGGQGASGTEAFFGQGTRLTVV.